The TCR beta chain described here comes from a study of T cell clonality in common variable immunodeficiency. Heparinized whole blood, about 4.5 to 9 ml, came from each donor. The CDR3 is 15 amino acids. Germline CDR1 and CDR2: SNHLY and FYNNEI. After removal of 8 bases from V and 1 base from J, the junction contained 7 bases not matched to a gene. Study conclusions and caveats: Common variable immunodeficiency TCR beta sequences reportedly had fewer deletions and N-nucleotide insertions. Shared TCRbeta clones were fewer between CVID subjects than controls. What drives increased CVID clonality needs T cell subpopulation sequencing.

Clones were sequenced by immunoSEQ multiplex PCR, and TCRdb holds only the in-frame ones, with some missing. The table lists 50,000 or so clones, with no singletons. This clone was recorded many times. The antigen is not known. The read finishes 3 residues shy of the CDR3 end, and the germline J gene is used to complete it. The sample was peripheral blood mononuclear cells. The sequence was obtained from a person between 18 and 75 years old in good health. The V and J genes are TRBV2 and TRBJ2-3, with 9 bases matching TRBD2. Here the CDR3 reads CASLREGPGTDTQYF. Partial CDR3 DNA: TGTGCCAGCCTGCGGGAGGGCCCCGGCACAGATACG.